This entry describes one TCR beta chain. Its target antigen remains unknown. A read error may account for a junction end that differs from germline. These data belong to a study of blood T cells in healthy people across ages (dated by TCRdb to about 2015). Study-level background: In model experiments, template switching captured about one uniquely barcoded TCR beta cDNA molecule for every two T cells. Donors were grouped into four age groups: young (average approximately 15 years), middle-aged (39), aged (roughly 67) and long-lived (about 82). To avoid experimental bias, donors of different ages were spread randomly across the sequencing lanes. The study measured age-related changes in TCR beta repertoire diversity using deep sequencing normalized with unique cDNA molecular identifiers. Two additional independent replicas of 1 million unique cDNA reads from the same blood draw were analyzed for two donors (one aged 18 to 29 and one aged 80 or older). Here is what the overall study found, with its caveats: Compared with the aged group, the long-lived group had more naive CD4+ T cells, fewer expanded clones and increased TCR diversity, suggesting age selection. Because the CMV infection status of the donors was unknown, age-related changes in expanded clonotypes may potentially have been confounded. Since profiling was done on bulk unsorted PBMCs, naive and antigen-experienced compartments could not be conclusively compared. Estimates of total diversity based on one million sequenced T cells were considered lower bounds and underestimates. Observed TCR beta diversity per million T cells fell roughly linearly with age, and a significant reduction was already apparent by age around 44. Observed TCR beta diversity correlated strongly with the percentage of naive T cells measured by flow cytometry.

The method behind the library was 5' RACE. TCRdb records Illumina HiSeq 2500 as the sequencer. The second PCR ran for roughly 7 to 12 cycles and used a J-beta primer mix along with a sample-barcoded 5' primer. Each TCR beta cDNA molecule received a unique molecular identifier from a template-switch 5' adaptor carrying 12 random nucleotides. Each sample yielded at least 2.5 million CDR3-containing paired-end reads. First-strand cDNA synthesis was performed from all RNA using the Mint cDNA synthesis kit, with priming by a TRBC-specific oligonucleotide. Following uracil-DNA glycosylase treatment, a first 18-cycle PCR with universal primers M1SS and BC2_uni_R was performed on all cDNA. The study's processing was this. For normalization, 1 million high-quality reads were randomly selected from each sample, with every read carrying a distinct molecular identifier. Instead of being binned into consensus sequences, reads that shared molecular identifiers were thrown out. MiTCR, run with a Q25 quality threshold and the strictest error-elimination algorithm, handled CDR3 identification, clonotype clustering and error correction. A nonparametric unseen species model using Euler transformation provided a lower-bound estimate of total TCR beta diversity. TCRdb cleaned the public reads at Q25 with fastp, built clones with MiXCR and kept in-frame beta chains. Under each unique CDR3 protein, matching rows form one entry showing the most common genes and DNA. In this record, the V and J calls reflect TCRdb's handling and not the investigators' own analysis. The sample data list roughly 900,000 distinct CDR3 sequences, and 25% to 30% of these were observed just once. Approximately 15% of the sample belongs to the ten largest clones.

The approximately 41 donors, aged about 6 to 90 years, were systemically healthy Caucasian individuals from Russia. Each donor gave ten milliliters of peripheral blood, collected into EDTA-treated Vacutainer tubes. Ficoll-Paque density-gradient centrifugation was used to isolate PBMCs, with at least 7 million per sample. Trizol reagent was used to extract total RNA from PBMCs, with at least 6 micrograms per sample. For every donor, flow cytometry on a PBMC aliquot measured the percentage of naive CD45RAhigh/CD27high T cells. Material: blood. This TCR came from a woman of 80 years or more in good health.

In nucleotide form, the sequence is TGTGTCAGCAGTTCCAGCTACGAGCAGTACTTC. Translated, this is CVSSSSYEQYF. The chain couples TRBV12-3 or TRBV12-4 to TRBJ2-7; there is no confident call for the D gene. The cysteine opens and the phenylalanine closes a CDR3 of 11 amino acids. The read is trimmed to its CDR3 DNA, 33 bases read in frame from base 1.